A single sample gave rise to the 29 T cell receptor beta chains below, sequenced in a study of T cells after yellow fever vaccination. One entry per CDR3 protein results from TCRdb running MiXCR on the 5' RACE reads. The sample holds 50,000 or so distinct CDR3 sequences; about 6.6% are singletons and the top ten take around 24%. The source material was CD8+ T cells not binding an NS4B(214-222) dextramer, sorted from PBMCs, sampled about 41 days after the first yellow fever vaccination. All receptors derive from a man between 18 and 29 years old who received the YFV17D yellow fever vaccine.

The rearrangement links TRBV19 to TRBJ1-5; D is possibly TRBD1 (5 bases). This CDR3 contains 16 residues. Trimming removed 3 bases at V and 0 bases at J, with 12 bases between. The germline V gene has CDR1 LNHDA and CDR2 SQIVND (reference sequence). In DNA form, the CDR3 reads TGTGCCAGTAGTATTACGGGGACTGGTAGCAATCAGCCCCAGCATTTT. This translates into CASSITGTGSNQPQHF. The full variable domain, with the rest looked up from reference TRBV19 and TRBJ1-5, is DGGITQSPKYLFRKEGQNVTLSCEQNLNHDAMYWYRQDPGQGLRLIYYSQIVNDFQKGDIAEGYSVSREKKESFPLTVTSAQKNPTAFYLCASSITGTGSNQPQHFGDGTRLSIL.

This chain connects TRBV7-9 to TRBJ2-2; the D is unclear. This CDR3 contains 14 residues. Germline assignment: CDR1 SEHNR and CDR2 FQNEAQ (reference sequence). The V and J ends lost 3 bases and 6 bases respectively, with 11 bases between them. CDR3 nucleotide sequence: TGTGCCAGCAGCTTGGTCCTCGCGCCCGGGGAGCTGTTTTTT. This translates into CASSLVLAPGELFF.

This clonotype showed up just a few times. The chain has TRBV7-9 and TRBJ1-5; D is uncertain. Germline-derived CDR1 and CDR2 are SEHNR and FQNEAQ (reference sequence). There are 13 residues in the CDR3. Trimming removed 3 bases from V and 5 bases from J, with 8 bases in between. In DNA form, the CDR3 reads TGTGCCAGCAGCTTGGAGGGTTATCAGCCCCAGCATTTT. Its translation: CASSLEGYQPQHF.

The chain links TRBV3-1 to TRBJ2-5; TRBD2 matches 9 bases. Germline-derived CDR1 and CDR2 are LGHDT and YNNKEL (reference sequence). The CDR3 is 16 amino acids. With 0 bases clipped from V and 4 bases from J, the junction kept 6 bases outside the gene matches. The CDR3: CASSQDQRGARETQYF. CDR3 DNA sequence: TGTGCCAGCAGCCAAGACCAGCGGGGGGCCCGAGAGACCCAGTACTTC.

J is TRBJ2-2 and V is TRBV5-8; D gene ambiguous. The CDR3 runs to 14 residues. CDR1 is SGHTS, CDR2 YDEGEE, per germline. Trimming took off 2 bases at V and 6 bases at J, with 11 bases between the two ends. As DNA, the CDR3 is TGTGCCAGCAGCTTTAAAGGGTACGCCGGGGAGCTGTTTTTT. As protein: CASSFKGYAGELFF.

On this clonotype: No conserved phenylalanine or tryptophan is present at the end of the CDR3, so a read error is the likely explanation. This chain connects TRBV7-6 to TRBJ1-1; D is unclear. V was clipped by 6 bases and J by 5 bases, with 16 bases between them. The V gene's germline CDR1 is SGHVS and CDR2 FNYEAQ. CDR3 length: 14 amino acids. The CDR3 loop is CASSRAIGGTEAFI. The CDR3, as DNA: TGTGCCAGCAGTCGCGCTATCGGTGGGACTGAAGCTTTCATT.

The rearrangement links TRBV12-3 or TRBV12-4 to TRBJ1-2; D gene ambiguous. This CDR3 has 14 residues. V lost 5 bases and J lost 5, with 15 bases in between. The CDR3 reads CASSPSTPLYGYTF. The CDR3 DNA sequence: TGTGCCAGCAGTCCTTCGACCCCCCTGTATGGCTACACCTTC.

Many counts were recorded for this clonotype. This chain joins TRBV5-4 and TRBJ2-5, with 7 bases that match TRBD2. The germline gives CDR1 SGHNT, CDR2 YYREEE (reference sequence). The V gene end was trimmed by 4 bases and the J gene end by 3 bases; junction bases not matched to a gene: 6. The CDR3 is 14 amino acids. CDR3 sequence reads: CASSREASKETQYF. DNA of the CDR3: TGTGCCAGCAGCCGGGAGGCTTCTAAAGAGACCCAGTACTTC.

This clonotype appeared a few times. The chain joins TRBV20-1 to TRBJ1-1; 8 bases are a match to TRBD1. Germline V gene lookup returns CDR1 DFQATT and CDR2 SNEGSKA (reference sequence). V gave up 1 base and J gave up 10 bases; unmatched junction bases: 8. The CDR3 is made up of 13 amino acids. CDR3 sequence reads: CSARGLGQVTAFF. CDR3 coding DNA: TGCAGTGCTAGAGGCTTGGGACAGGTAACAGCTTTCTTT.

This clonotype has a count of ten or more. The V and J genes are TRBV4-1 and TRBJ2-3, with 7 bases fitting TRBD2. This CDR3 is 14 amino acids long. V lost 4 bases, J lost 2 bases, and 3 bases stayed unmatched. Looked up from germline, CDR1 is MGHRA and CDR2 is YSYEKL. The DNA of the CDR3 is TGCGCCAGCAGCCCCGGGACTACCACAGATACGCAGTATTTT. Translation gives CASSPGTTTDTQYF.

This clonotype was counted only a few times. The chain combines TRBV6-1 with TRBJ2-7; no firm D call. This CDR3 spans 14 amino acids. The V and J ends lost 8 bases and 3 bases respectively, with 17 bases between them. Germline CDR1 and CDR2: MNHNS and SASEGT. CDR3 coding DNA: TGTGCCAGCTCCTCCCCCAGGACGGGCTACGAGCAGTACTTC. Protein sequence: CASSSPRTGYEQYF.

This clonotype was detected many times. The chain combines TRBV7-3 with TRBJ2-1; 11 nucleotides match TRBD2. Germline V lookup: CDR1 SGHTA, CDR2 FQGTGA. The CDR3 is 15 amino acids. After removal of 3 bases from V and 7 bases from J, the junction contained 5 bases not matched to a gene. CDR3 DNA sequence: TGTGCCAGCAGCTTGCTAGCGGGGGGACGGAATGAGCAGTTCTTC. Its translation: CASSLLAGGRNEQFF.

This clonotype showed up many times. The chain has TRBV5-1 and TRBJ2-1; D gene unclear. Germline CDR1 SGHRS, CDR2 YFSETQ. Trimming stripped 4 bases from V and 6 bases from J, with 17 bases between. The CDR3 contains 15 residues. Here the CDR3 DNA reads TGCGCCAGCAGCACCAGAGACAAGGTCTCCAATGAGCAGTTCTTC. It specifies CASSTRDKVSNEQFF.

This clonotype was observed many times. The rearrangement links TRBV29-1 to TRBJ2-5; D uncertain. V gave up 0 bases and J gave up 8 bases, with 7 bases separating them. The CDR3 extends over 11 amino acids. CDR1 is SQVTM and CDR2 is ANQGSEA in the germline V gene. CDR3 residues: CSVEDRVTQYF. CDR3 nucleotide sequence: TGCAGCGTTGAAGATCGGGTCACCCAGTACTTC.

The V gene is TRBV30, the J gene TRBJ2-3; D is uncertain. CDR1 and CDR2 from the germline V gene are GTSNPN and SVGIG (reference sequence). Trimming left V 3 bases short and J 3 bases short, with 16 bases between. This CDR3 is built from 15 residues. Here the CDR3 DNA reads TGTGCCTGGAGCCTCTTGGGCGGTTCGACAGATACGCAGTATTTT. Its protein product is CAWSLLGGSTDTQYF.

For this clonotype: This may arise from a read error, as a much more abundant clone is one base away. The J gene is TRBJ2-1, the V gene TRBV7-9; 9 bases line up with TRBD1. Germline assignment: CDR1 SEHNR and CDR2 FQNEAQ (reference sequence). The trim removed 5 bases at V and 9 bases at J, leaving 11 bases unmatched. The CDR3 contains 15 residues. The CDR3 nucleotides read TGTGCCAGCAGCCCCCGGGACAGGGTGCGAGGTGAGCAGTTCTTC. The encoded protein is CASSPRDRVRGEQFF.

This clonotype was counted once. The chain's CDR3 is CASSPLGVSYEQYF. CDR3 nucleotide sequence: TGTGCCAGCAGCCCTCTCGGGGTTTCCTACGAGCAGTACTTC. The chain employs TRBV7-6 and TRBJ2-7, with D maybe TRBD2 (5 bases). The CDR3 has 14 residues. V lost 5 bases to trimming and J lost 1 base, with 12 bases between them. CDR1 and CDR2 from the germline V gene are SGHVS and FNYEAQ.

With respect to this clonotype: Just one base apart from a much larger clone, this may be a read error. The gene calls are TRBV7-9 and TRBJ1-1; TRBD1 matches 7 bases. Germline CDR1 and CDR2: SEHNR and FQNEAQ (reference sequence). The trim removed 4 bases at V and 7 bases at J, leaving 12 bases unmatched. The CDR3 has 15 residues. This chain's CDR3 is CASSYLLTGRIEAFF. As DNA, the CDR3 is TGTGCCAGCAGCTACCTCCTGACAGGGAGAATTGAAGCTTTCTTT.

This clonotype was counted only a few times. As DNA, the CDR3 is TGTGCCAGCAGTTACGGAGTCTCAAGTGAGCAGTTCTTC. As protein: CASSYGVSSEQFF. The chain carries TRBV27 and TRBJ2-1; D not certain. V was clipped by 4 bases and J by 9 bases, with 13 bases between them. CDR1 and CDR2 (germline): MNHEY, SMNVEV (reference sequence). CDR3 length: 13 residues.

The CDR3 region has the DNA TGTGCCAGCAGTTATGGGTCCCTAGCGCTCTACGAGCAGTACTTC. Its protein product is CASSYGSLALYEQYF. This sequence joins TRBV6-5 and TRBJ2-7, with D perhaps TRBD2 (6 bases). Germline V lookup: CDR1 MNHEY, CDR2 SVGAGI. The ends were cut back, 3 bases at V and 3 bases at J, with 15 bases in the middle. The CDR3 contains 15 residues.

This clonotype has just a few counts. CDR3 nucleotides: TGTGCCAGCAGCAAACAGGGTAGCGTCCAAGAGACCCAGTACTTC. This sequence encodes CASSKQGSVQETQYF. V gene TRBV5-4 combines with J gene TRBJ2-5; perhaps TRBD1 as D (6 bases). With 4 bases removed from V and 1 base from J, the gap between germline ends came to 14 bases. The germline CDR1 and CDR2 sequences are SGHNT and YYREEE (reference sequence). The CDR3 spans 15 residues.

The chain is built from TRBV11-2 and TRBJ2-1; a possible D gene is TRBD2 (7 bases). This CDR3 is 19 amino acids long. Trimming stripped 3 bases from V and 6 bases from J, with 27 bases between. The germline V gene has CDR1 SGHAT and CDR2 FQNNGV. The CDR3 DNA reads as TGTGCCAGCAGCTTTATTCATTGGGCCGGGGGGCTTCATCCCAATGAGCAGTTCTTC. Residues: CASSFIHWAGGLHPNEQFF.

This chain joins TRBV7-9 and TRBJ2-1; either TRBD1 or TRBD2 may supply D (6 bases each). The CDR3 spans 14 residues. The V end was cut by 10 bases, the J end by 0 bases, with 13 bases between. CDR1 and CDR2 (germline): SEHNR, FQNEAQ (reference sequence). CDR3 loop: CATVGGPSYNEQFF. CDR3 nucleotide sequence: TGTGCCACCGTCGGGGGCCCCTCCTACAATGAGCAGTTCTTC.

This clonotype was observed at least ten times. The chain couples TRBV20-1 to TRBJ1-2; D is perhaps TRBD1 (5 bases). Germline CDR1 reads DFQATT; CDR2 reads SNEGSKA (reference sequence). The CDR3 contains 12 residues. Trimming shortened V by 5 bases and J by 3 bases, and 10 bases separated the two germline ends. The CDR3 region is CSALDSHYGYTF. The CDR3 bases are TGCAGTGCTTTAGACAGTCACTATGGCTACACCTTC.

This clonotype was found a few times. The chain is built from TRBV4-1 and TRBJ1-5; 7 bases line up with TRBD1. Trimming cost V 4 bases and J 6 bases; bases outside gene matches: 6. This CDR3 contains 14 residues. Germline-derived CDR1 and CDR2 are MGHRA and YSYEKL. CDR3 coding DNA: TGCGCCAGCAGCCTCAGACAGGGTGCTCAGCCCCAGCATTTT. As protein: CASSLRQGAQPQHF.

The gene calls are TRBV7-8 and TRBJ1-3; weak D call: TRBD1 (5 bases). Trimming removed 0 bases from V and 2 bases from J, with 11 bases in between. Germline V gene data show CDR1 as SGHVS and CDR2 as FQNEAQ. The CDR3 is made up of 16 amino acids. CDR3 sequence reads: CASSLASQGAGNTIYF. The CDR3, as DNA: TGTGCCAGCAGCTTAGCGAGCCAGGGCGCTGGAAACACCATATATTTT.

In this sample, this clonotype is medium-sized. The chain combines TRBV5-1 with TRBJ2-3; D may be TRBD1 or TRBD2 (5 bases each). This CDR3 has 12 amino acids. V dropped 4 bases and J dropped 4 bases, with 7 bases sitting between them. Germline V gene sequence: CDR1 SGHRS, CDR2 YFSETQ. The CDR3 DNA follows: TGCGCCAGCAGCCCGGGGCCAGATACGCAGTATTTT. Amino acid sequence: CASSPGPDTQYF.

This chain links TRBV14 with TRBJ1-3; unclear D gene. The CDR3 spans 16 residues. Germline V gene lookup returns CDR1 SGHDN and CDR2 FVKESK. The ends were cut back, 4 bases at V and 0 bases at J, with 13 bases in the middle. As DNA, the CDR3 is TGTGCCAGCAGCCGTTCCGCCGGGATCTCTGGAAACACCATATATTTT. It codes for CASSRSAGISGNTIYF.

The chain recombines TRBV27 with TRBJ2-2; D is unclear. The germline V and J ends were trimmed by 0 bases and 3 bases, with 5 bases remaining between them. Germline V lookup: CDR1 MNHEY, CDR2 SMNVEV (reference sequence). The CDR3 is 14 residues long. Written as DNA, the CDR3 is TGTGCCAGCAGTTTATCACAGTACACCGGGGAGCTGTTTTTT. This sequence encodes CASSLSQYTGELFF.